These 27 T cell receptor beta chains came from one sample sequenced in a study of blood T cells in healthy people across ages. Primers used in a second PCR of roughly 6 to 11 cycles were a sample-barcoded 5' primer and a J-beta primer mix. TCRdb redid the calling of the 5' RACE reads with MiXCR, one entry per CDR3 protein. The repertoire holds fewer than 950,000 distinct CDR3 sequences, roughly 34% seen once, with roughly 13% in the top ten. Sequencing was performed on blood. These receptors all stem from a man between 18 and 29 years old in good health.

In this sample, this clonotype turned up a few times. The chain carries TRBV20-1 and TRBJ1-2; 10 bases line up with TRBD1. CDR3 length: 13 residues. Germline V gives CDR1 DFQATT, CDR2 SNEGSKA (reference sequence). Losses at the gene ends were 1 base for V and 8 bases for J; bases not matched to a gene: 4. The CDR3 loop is CSARGGTGDGYTF. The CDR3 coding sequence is TGCAGTGCTAGAGGTGGGACAGGGGACGGCTACACCTTC.

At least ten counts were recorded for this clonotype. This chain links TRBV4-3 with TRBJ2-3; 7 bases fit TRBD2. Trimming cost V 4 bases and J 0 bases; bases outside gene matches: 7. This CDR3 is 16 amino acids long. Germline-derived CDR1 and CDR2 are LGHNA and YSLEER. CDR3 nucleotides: TGCGCCAGCAGCCTTAGAAGGGACTACAGCACAGATACGCAGTATTTT. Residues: CASSLRRDYSTDTQYF.

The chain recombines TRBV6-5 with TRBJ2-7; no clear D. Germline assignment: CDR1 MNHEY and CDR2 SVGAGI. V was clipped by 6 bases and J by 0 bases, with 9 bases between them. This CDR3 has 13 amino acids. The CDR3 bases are TGTGCCAGCAGGCTAAGTGGCTCCTACGAGCAGTACTTC. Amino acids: CASRLSGSYEQYF.

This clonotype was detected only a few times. The CDR3 DNA follows: TGTGCCAGCAGTTCGATCGCGAGGGAAGGCACTGAAGCTTTCTTT. It encodes CASSSIAREGTEAFF. The V call is TRBV28, the J call TRBJ1-1; D remains unclear. With 4 bases removed from V and 4 bases from J, the gap between germline ends came to 16 bases. The CDR3 totals 15 residues. Germline CDR1 and CDR2: MDHEN and SYDVKM.

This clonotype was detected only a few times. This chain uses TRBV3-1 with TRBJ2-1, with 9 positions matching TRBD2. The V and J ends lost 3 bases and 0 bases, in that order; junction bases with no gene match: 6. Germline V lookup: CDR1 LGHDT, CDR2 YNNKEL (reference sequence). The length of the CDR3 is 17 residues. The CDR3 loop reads CASSHNLAGSSYNEQFF. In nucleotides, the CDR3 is TGTGCCAGCAGCCATAACCTAGCGGGGAGCTCCTACAATGAGCAGTTCTTC.

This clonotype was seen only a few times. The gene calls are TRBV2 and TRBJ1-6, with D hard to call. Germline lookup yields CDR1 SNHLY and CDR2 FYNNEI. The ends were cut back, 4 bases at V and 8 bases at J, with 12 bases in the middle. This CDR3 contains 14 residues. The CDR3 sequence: CASSGRGRDSPLHF. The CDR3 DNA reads TGTGCCAGCAGTGGAAGAGGACGGGATTCACCCCTCCACTTT.

The CDR3 protein is CASMERGLSYGYTF. The CDR3 DNA reads TGTGCCAGCATGGAGAGGGGATTATCCTATGGCTACACCTTC. V usage is TRBV2 and J usage is TRBJ1-2, with TRBD1 as a possible D gene (5 bases). Germline V gene sequence: CDR1 SNHLY, CDR2 FYNNEI. V lost 7 bases and J lost 4, with 16 bases in between. The CDR3 loop spans 14 amino acids.

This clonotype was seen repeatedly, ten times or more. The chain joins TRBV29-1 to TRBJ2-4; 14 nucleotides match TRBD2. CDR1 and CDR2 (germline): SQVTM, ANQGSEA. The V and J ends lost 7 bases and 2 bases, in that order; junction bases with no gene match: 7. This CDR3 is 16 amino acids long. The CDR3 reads CSAATSGGVSKNIQYF. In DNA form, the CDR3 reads TGCAGCGCCGCGACTAGCGGGGGGGTTTCCAAAAACATTCAGTACTTC.

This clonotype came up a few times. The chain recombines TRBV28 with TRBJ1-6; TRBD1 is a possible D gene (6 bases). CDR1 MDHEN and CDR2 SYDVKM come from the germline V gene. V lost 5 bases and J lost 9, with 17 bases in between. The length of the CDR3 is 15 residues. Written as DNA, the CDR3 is TGTGCCAGCAGTCCGTACCCCCAGGGGCGTTCACCCCTCCACTTT. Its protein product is CASSPYPQGRSPLHF. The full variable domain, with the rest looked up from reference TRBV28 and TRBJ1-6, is DVKVTQSSRYLVKRTGEKVFLECVQDMDHENMFWYRQDPGLGLRLIYFSYDVKMKEKGDIPEGYSVSREKKERFSLILESASTNQTSMYLCASSPYPQGRSPLHFGNGTRLTVT.

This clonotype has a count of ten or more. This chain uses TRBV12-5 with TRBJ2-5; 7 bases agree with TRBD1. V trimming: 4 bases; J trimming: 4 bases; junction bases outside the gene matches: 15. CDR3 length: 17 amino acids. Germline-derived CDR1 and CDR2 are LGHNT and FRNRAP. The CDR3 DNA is TGTGCTAGTGGTTACACGAAGACAGGGAGTGCGGGAGAGACCCAGTACTTC. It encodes CASGYTKTGSAGETQYF. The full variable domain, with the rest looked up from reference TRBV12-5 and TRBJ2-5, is DARVTQTPRHKVTEMGQEVTMRCQPILGHNTVFWYRQTMMQGLELLAYFRNRAPLDDSGMPKDRFSAEMPDATLATLKIQPSEPRDSAVYFCASGYTKTGSAGETQYFGPGTRLLVL.

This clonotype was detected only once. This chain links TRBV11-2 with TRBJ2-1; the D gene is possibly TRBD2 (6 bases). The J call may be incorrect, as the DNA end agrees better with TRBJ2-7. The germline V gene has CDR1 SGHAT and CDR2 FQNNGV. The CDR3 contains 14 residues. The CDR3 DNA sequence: TGTGCCAGCAGCCTGGGACTCCTCATCAATGAGCAGTACTTC. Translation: CASSLGLLINEQYF.

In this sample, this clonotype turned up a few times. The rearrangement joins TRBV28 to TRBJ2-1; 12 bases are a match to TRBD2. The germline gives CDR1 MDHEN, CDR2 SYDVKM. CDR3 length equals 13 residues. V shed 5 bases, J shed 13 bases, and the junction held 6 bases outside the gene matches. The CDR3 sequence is CASSVLGLAGQFF. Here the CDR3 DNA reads TGTGCCAGCAGTGTCCTCGGACTAGCGGGACAGTTCTTC.

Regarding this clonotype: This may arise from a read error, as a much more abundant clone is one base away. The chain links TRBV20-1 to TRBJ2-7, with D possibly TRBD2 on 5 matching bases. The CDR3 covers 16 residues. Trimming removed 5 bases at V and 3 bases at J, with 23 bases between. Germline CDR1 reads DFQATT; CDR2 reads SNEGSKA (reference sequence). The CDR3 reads CSAPSLRAGGNYEQYF. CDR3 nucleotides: TGCAGTGCTCCAAGCCTAAGGGCCGGAGGAAACTACGAGCAGTACTTC.

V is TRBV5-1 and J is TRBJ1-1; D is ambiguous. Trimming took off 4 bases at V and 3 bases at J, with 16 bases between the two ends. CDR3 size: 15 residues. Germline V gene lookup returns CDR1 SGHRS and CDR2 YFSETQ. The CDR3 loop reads CASSPTGSVDTEAFF. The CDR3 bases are TGCGCCAGCAGCCCCACGGGGTCCGTGGACACTGAAGCTTTCTTT.

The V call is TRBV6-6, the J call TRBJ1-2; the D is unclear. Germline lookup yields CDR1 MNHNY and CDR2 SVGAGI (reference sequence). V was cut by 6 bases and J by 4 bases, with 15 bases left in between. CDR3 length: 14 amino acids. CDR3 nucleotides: TGTGCCAGCAGCCTCCCCGAAAAAAGCTATGGCTACACCTTC. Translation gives CASSLPEKSYGYTF.

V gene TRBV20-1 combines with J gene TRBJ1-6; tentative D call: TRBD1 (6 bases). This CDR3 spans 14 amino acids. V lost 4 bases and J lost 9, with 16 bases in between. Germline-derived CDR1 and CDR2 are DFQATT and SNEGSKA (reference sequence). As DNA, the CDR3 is TGCAGTGCTATAGAAGGACGAGGGGGTTCACCCCTCCACTTT. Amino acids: CSAIEGRGGSPLHF.

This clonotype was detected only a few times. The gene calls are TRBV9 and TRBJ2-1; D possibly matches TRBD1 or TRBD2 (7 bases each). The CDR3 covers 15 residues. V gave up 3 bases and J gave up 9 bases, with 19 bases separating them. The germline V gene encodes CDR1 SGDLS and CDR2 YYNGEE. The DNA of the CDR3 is TGTGCCAGCAGCGGGACTAGTGAGGGACAGACTGAGCAGTTCTTC. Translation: CASSGTSEGQTEQFF.

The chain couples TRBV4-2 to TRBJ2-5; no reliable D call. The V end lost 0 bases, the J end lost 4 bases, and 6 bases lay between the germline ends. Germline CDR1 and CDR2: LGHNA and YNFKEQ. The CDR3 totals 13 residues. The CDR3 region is CASSQDKGETQYF. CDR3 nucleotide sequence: TGTGCCAGCAGCCAAGATAAAGGAGAGACCCAGTACTTC.

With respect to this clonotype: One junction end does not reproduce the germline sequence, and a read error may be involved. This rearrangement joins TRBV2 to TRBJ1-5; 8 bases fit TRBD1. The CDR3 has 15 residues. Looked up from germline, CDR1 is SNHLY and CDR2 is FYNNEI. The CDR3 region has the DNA TGTGCCAGCAGGGAAGGGACAGGTCTAAATCAGCCCCAGCATTTT. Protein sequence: CASREGTGLNQPQHF.

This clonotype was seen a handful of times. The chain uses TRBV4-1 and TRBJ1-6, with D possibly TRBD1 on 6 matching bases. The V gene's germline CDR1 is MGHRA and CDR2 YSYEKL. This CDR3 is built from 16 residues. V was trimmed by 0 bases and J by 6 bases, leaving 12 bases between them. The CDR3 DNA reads TGCGCCAGCAGCCAAGAGGGGGGGCCCGCTAATTCACCCCTCCACTTT. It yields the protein CASSQEGGPANSPLHF.

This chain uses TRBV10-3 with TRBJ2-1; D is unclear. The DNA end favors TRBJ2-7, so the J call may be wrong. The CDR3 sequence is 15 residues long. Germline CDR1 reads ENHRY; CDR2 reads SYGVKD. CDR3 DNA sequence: TGTGCCATCAGCGCTCGACGGAATGAATACAATGAGCAGTACTTC. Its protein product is CAISARRNEYNEQYF.

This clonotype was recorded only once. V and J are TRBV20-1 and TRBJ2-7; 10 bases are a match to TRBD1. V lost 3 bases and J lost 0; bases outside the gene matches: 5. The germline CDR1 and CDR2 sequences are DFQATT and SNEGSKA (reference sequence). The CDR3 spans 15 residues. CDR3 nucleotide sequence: TGCAGTGCTAGGCGGGGACAGGGGAGCTCCTACGAGCAGTACTTC. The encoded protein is CSARRGQGSSYEQYF.

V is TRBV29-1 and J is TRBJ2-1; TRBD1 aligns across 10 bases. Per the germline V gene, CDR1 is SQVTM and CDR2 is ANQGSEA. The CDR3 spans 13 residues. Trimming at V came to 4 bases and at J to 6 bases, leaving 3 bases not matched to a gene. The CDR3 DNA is TGCAGCGTTGCCAGGGACAGGGGCAATGAGCAGTTCTTC. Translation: CSVARDRGNEQFF.

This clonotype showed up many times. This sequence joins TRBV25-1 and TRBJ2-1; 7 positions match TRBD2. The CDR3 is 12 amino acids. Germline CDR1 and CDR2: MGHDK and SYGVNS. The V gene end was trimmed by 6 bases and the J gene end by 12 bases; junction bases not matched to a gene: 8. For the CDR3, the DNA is TGTGCCAGCAGCCCAAGCGGGGTAGCGCAGTTCTTC. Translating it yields CASSPSGVAQFF.

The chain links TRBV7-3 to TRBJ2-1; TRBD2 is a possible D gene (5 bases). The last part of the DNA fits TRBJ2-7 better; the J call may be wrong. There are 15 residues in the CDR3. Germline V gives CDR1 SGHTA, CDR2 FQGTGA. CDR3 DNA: TGTGCCAGCAGCTTAACGGCGGGTCCCTACAATGAGCAGTACTTC. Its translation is CASSLTAGPYNEQYF.

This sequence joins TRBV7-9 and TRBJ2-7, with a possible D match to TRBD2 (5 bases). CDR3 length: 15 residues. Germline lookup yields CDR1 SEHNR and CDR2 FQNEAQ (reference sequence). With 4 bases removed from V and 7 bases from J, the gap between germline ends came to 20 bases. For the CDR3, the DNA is TGTGCCAGCAGCTCGATAGGAGGTTATATCAATGAGCAGTACTTC. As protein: CASSSIGGYINEQYF. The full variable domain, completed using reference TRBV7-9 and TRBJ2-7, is DTGVSQNPRHKITKRGQNVTFRCDPISEHNRLYWYRQTLGQGPEFLTYFQNEAQLEKSRLLSDRFSAERPKGSFSTLEIQRTEQGDSAMYLCASSSIGGYINEQYFGPGTRLTVT.

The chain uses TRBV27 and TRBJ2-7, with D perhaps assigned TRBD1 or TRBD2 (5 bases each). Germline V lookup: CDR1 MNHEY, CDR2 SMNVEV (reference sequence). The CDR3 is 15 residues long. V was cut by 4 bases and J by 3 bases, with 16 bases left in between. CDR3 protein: CASSWSGDGRYEQYF. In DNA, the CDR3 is TGTGCCAGCAGTTGGTCCGGGGACGGACGCTACGAGCAGTACTTC.